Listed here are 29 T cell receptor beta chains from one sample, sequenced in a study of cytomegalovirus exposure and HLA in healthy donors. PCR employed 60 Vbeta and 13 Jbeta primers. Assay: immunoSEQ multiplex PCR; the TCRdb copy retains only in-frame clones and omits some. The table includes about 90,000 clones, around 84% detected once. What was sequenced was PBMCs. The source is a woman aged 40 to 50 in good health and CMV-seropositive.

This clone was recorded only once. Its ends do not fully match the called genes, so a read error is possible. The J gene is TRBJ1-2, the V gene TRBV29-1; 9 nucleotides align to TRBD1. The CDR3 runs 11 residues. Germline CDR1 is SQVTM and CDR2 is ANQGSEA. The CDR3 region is CSVPDRGGYIF. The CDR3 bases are TGCAGCGTTCCGGACAGGGGCGGCTACATCTTC.

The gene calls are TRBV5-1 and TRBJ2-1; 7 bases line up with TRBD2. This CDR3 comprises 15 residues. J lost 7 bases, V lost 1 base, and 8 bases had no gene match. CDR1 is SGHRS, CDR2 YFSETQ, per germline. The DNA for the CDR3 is TGCGCCAGCAGCTTGAGAGCGGGATCCGGAAATGAGCAGTTCTTC. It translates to CASSLRAGSGNEQFF. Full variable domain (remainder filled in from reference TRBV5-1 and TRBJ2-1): KAGVTQTPRYLIKTRGQQVTLSCSPISGHRSVSWYQQTPGQGLQFLFEYFSETQRNKGNFPGRFSGRQFSNSRSEMNVSTLELGDSALYLCASSLRAGSGNEQFFGPGTRLTVL.

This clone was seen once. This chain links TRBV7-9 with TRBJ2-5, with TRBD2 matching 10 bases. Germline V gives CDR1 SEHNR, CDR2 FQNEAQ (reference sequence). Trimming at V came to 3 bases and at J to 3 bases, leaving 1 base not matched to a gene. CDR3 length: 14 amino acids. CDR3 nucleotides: TGTGCCAGCAGCTTTGGGACTAGCGAAGAGACCCAGTACTTC. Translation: CASSFGTSEETQYF.

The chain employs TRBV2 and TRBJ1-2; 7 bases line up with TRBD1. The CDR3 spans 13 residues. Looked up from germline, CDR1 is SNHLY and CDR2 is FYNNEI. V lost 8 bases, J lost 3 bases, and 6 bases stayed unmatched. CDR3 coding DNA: TGTGCCAGCGCCCCCCAGGGGGACTATGGCTACACCTTC. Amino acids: CASAPQGDYGYTF.

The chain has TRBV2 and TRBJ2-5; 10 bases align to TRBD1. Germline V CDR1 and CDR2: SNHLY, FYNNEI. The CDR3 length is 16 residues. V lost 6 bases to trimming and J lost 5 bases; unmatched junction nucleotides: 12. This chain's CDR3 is CASRAFPGQGLETQYF. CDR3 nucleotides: TGTGCCAGCAGAGCATTTCCGGGACAGGGGCTGGAGACCCAGTACTTC.

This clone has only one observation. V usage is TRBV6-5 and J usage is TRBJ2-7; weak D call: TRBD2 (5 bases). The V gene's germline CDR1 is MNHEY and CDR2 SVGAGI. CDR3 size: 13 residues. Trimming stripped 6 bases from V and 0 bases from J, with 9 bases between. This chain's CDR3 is CASRTGDSYEQYF. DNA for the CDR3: TGTGCCAGCAGAACCGGGGACTCCTACGAGCAGTACTTC.

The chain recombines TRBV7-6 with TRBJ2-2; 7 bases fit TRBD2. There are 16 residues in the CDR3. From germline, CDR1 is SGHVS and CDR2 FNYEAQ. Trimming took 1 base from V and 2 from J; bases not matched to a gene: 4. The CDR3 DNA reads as TGTGCCAGCAGCTTAGGGCTAGCGGTTAACACCGGGGAGCTGTTTTTT. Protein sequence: CASSLGLAVNTGELFF.

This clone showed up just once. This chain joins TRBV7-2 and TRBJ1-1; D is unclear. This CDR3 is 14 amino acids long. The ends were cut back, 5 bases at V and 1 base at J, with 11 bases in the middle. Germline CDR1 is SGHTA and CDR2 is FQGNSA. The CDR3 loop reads CASSTGIPNTEAFF. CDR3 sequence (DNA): TGTGCCAGCAGCACTGGTATCCCGAACACTGAAGCTTTCTTT. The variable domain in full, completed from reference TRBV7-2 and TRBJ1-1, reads GAGVSQSPSNKVTEKGKDVELRCDPISGHTALYWYRQSLGQGLEFLIYFQGNSAPDKSGLPSDRFSAERTGGSVSTLTIQRTQQEDSAVYLCASSTGIPNTEAFFGQGTRLTVV.

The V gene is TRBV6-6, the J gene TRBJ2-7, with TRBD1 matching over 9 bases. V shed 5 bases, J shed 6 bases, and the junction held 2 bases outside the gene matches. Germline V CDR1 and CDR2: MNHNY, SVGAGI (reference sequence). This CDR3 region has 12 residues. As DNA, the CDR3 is TGTGCCAGCAGTACGACAGGGGGCGAGCAGTACTTC. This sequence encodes CASSTTGGEQYF.

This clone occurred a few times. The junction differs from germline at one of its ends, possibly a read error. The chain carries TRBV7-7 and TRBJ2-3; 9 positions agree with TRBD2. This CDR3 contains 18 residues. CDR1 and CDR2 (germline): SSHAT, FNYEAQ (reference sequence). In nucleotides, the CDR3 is TGTGCTAGCAGCTTACGGGGCGGGAGGGCCGCTAGCACAGATACGCAGTATTTT. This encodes CASSLRGGRAASTDTQYF.

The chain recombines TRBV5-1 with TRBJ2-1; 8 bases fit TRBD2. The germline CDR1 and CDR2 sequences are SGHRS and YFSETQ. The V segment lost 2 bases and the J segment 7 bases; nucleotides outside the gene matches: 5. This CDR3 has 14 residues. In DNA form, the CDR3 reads TGCGCCAGCAGCTTAGCGGGAGTGGGGAATGAGCAGTTCTTC. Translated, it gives CASSLAGVGNEQFF. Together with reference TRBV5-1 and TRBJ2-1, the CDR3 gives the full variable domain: KAGVTQTPRYLIKTRGQQVTLSCSPISGHRSVSWYQQTPGQGLQFLFEYFSETQRNKGNFPGRFSGRQFSNSRSEMNVSTLELGDSALYLCASSLAGVGNEQFFGPGTRLTVL.

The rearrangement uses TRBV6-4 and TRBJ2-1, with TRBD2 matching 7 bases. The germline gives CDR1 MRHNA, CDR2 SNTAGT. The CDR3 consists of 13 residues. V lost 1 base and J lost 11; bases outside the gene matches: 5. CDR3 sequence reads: CASSDWSSGQQFF. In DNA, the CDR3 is TGTGCCAGCAGTGACTGGTCTAGCGGTCAGCAGTTCTTC.

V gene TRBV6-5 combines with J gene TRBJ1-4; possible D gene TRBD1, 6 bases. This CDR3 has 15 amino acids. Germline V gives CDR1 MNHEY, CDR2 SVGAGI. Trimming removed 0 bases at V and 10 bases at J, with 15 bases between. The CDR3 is CASSYSNQGNRKLFF. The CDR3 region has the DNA TGTGCCAGCAGTTACTCGAATCAGGGGAATAGAAAACTGTTTTTT.

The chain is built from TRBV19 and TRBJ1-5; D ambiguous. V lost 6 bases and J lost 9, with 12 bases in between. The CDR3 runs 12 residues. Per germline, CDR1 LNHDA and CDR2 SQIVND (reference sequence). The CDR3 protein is CASSPNIWPQHF. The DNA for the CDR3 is TGTGCCAGTAGCCCTAATATCTGGCCCCAGCATTTT.

CDR3 sequence (DNA): TGTGCCTGGCTAGCGGGAGGGCCGGTGAATGAGCAGTTCTTC. Encoded protein: CAWLAGGPVNEQFF. The V and J genes are TRBV30 and TRBJ2-1; 12 nucleotides align to TRBD2. CDR3 length equals 14 residues. V gave up 5 bases and J gave up 7 bases; unmatched junction bases: 6. Per the germline V gene, CDR1 is GTSNPN and CDR2 is SVGIG (reference sequence). Using reference TRBV30 and TRBJ2-1 for the parts outside the CDR3, the full variable domain is SQTIHQWPATLVQPVGSPLSLECTVEGTSNPNLYWYRQAAGRGLQLLFYSVGIGQISSEVPQNLSASRPQDRQFILSSKKLLLSDSGFYLCAWLAGGPVNEQFFGPGTRLTVL.

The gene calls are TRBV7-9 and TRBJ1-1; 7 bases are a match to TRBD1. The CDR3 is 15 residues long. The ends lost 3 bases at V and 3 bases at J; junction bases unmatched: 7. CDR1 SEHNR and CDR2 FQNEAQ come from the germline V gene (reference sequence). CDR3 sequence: CASSLTGSRHTEAFF. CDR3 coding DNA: TGTGCCAGCAGCTTGACAGGGTCGAGGCACACTGAAGCTTTCTTT.

This CDR3 is CAISEGEGTRGYTF. The DNA of the CDR3 is TGTGCCATCAGCGAGGGAGAAGGGACTCGTGGCTACACCTTC. This chain joins TRBV10-3 and TRBJ1-2; D might be TRBD1 (5 bases). Looked up from germline, CDR1 is ENHRY and CDR2 is SYGVKD. V was trimmed by 6 bases and J by 7 bases, leaving 18 bases between them. This CDR3 comprises 14 residues.

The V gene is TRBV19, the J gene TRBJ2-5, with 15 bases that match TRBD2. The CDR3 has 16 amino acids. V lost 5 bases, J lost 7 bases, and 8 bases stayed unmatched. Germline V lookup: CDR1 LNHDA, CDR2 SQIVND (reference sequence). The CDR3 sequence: CASSGGLAGGTGTQYF. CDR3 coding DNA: TGTGCCAGTAGTGGGGGACTAGCGGGAGGAACGGGGACCCAGTACTTC.

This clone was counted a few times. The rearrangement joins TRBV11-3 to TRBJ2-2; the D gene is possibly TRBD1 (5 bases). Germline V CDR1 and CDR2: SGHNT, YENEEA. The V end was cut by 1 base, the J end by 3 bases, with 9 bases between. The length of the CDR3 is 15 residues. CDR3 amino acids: CASSLVVGDTGELFF. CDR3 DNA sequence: TGTGCCAGCAGCTTAGTTGTAGGGGACACCGGGGAGCTGTTTTTT.

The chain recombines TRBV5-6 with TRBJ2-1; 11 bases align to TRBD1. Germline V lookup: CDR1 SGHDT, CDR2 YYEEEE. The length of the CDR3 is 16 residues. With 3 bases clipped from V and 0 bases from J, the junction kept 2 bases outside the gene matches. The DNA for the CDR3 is TGTGCCAGCAGCTATGGGACAGGGGGCTCCTACAATGAGCAGTTCTTC. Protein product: CASSYGTGGSYNEQFF.

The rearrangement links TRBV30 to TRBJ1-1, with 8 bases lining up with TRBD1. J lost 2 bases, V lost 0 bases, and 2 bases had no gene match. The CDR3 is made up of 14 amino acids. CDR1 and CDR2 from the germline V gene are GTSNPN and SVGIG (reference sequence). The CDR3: CAWSVGTGNTEAFF. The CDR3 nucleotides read TGTGCCTGGAGTGTTGGGACAGGCAACACTGAAGCTTTCTTT.

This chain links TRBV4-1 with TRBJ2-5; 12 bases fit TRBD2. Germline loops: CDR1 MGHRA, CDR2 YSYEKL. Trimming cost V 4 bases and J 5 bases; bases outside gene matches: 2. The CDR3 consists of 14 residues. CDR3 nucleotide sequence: TGCGCCAGCAGCCTTGGACTAGCGGGGGAGACCCAGTACTTC. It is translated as CASSLGLAGETQYF.

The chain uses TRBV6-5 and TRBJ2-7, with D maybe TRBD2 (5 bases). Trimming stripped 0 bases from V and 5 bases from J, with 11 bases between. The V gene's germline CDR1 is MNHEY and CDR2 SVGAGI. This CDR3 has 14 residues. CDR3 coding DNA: TGTGCCAGCAGTTACTCATCCGGGGATGACGAGCAGTACTTC. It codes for CASSYSSGDDEQYF.

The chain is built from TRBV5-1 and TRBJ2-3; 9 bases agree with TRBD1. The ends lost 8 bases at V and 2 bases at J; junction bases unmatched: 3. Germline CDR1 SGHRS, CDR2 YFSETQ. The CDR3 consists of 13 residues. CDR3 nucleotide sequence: TGCGCCAGTCGGACAGGGGACACAGATACGCAGTATTTT. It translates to CASRTGDTDTQYF.

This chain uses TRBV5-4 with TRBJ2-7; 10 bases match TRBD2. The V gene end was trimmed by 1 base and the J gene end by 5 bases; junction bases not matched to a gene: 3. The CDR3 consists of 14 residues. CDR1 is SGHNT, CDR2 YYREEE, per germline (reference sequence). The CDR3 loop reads CASSLTSGKHEQYF. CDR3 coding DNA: TGTGCCAGCAGCTTGACTAGCGGGAAACACGAGCAGTACTTC.

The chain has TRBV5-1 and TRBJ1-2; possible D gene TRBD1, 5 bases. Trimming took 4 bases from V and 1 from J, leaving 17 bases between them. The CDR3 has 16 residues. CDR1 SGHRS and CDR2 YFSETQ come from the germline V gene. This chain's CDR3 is CASSPIGRTNNYGYTF. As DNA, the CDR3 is TGCGCCAGCAGCCCTATCGGAAGGACAAATAACTATGGCTACACCTTC.

This CDR3 reads CASSPGQRNTEAFF. The CDR3 DNA sequence: TGTGCCAGCAGCCCGGGACAGCGGAACACTGAAGCTTTCTTT. V usage is TRBV7-2 and J usage is TRBJ1-1, with 7 bases fitting TRBD1. The V segment lost 5 bases and the J segment 1 base; nucleotides outside the gene matches: 4. The CDR3 runs 14 residues. CDR1 is SGHTA and CDR2 is FQGNSA in the germline V gene.

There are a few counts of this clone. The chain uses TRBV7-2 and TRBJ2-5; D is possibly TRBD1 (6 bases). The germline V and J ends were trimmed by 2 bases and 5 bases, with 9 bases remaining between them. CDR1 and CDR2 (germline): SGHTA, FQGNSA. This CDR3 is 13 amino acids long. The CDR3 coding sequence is TGTGCCAGCAGCTTACAGGGGCGGGAGACCCAGTACTTC. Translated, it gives CASSLQGRETQYF. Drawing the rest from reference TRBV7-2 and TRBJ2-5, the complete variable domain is GAGVSQSPSNKVTEKGKDVELRCDPISGHTALYWYRQSLGQGLEFLIYFQGNSAPDKSGLPSDRFSAERTGGSVSTLTIQRTQQEDSAVYLCASSLQGRETQYFGPGTRLLVL.

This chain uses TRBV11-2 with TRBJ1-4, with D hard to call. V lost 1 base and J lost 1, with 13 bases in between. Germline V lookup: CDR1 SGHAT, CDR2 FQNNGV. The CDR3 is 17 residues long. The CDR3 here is CASSLGPGRQTNEKLFF. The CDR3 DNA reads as TGTGCCAGCAGCTTAGGTCCCGGGAGGCAAACTAATGAAAAACTGTTTTTT.